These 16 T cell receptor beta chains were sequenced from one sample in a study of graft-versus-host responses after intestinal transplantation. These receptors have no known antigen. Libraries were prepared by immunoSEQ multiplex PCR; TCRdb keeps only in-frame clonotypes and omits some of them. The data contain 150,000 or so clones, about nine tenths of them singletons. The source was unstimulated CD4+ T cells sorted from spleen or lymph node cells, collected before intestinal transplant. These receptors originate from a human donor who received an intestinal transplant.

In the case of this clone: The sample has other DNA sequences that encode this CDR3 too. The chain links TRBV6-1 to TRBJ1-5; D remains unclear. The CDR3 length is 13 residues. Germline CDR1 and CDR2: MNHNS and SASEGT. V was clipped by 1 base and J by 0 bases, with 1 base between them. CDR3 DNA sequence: TGTGCCAGCAGTGAAGGTAGCAATCAGCCCCAGCATTTT. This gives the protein CASSEGSNQPQHF.

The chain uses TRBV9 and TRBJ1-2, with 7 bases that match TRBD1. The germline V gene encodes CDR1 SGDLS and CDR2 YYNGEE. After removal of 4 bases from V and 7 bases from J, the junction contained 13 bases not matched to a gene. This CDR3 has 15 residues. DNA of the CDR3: TGTGCCAGCAGCATCCGGGGAGGGGGCGCGGCTGGCTACACCTTC. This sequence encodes CASSIRGGGAAGYTF. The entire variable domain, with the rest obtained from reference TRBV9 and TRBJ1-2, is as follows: DSGVTQTPKHLITATGQRVTLRCSPRSGDLSVYWYQQSLDQGLQFLIQYYNGEERAKGNILERFSAQQFPDLHSELNLSSLELGDSALYFCASSIRGGGAAGYTFGSGTRLTVV.

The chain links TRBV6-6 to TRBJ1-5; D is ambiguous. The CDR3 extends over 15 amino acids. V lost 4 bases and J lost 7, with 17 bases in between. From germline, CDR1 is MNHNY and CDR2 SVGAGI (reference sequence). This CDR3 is CASSLPTKVEQPQHF. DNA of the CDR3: TGTGCCAGCAGTTTGCCGACAAAGGTGGAGCAGCCCCAGCATTTT.

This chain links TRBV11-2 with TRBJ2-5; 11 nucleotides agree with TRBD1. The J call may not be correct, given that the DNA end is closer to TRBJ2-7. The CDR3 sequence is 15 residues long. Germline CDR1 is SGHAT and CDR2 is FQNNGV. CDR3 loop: CASSLGGQGVYEQYF. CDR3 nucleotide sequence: TGTGCCAGCAGCTTAGGGGGACAGGGGGTTTACGAGCAGTACTTC.

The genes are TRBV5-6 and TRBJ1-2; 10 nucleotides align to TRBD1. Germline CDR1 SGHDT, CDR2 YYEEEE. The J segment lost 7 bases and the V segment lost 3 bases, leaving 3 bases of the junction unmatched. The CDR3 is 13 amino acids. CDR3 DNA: TGTGCCAGCAGCTCAGGACAGGGGGTTGGCTACACCTTC. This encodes CASSSGQGVGYTF.

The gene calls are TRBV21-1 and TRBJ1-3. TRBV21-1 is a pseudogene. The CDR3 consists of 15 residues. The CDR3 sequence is CASSNLLGAGNTIYF. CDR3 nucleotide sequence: TGTGCCAGCAGCAATTTGCTAGGTGCTGGAAACACCATATATTTT.

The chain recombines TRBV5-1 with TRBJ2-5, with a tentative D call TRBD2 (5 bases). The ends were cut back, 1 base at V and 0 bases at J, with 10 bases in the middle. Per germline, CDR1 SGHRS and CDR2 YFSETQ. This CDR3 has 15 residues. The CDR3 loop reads CASSLPEVYQETQYF. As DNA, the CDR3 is TGCGCCAGCAGCTTGCCGGAGGTGTACCAAGAGACCCAGTACTTC.

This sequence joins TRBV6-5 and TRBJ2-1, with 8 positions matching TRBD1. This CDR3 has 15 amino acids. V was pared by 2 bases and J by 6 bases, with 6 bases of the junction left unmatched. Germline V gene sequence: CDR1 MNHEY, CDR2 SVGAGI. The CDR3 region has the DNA TGTGCCAGCAGTTACCTTATGACAGGGGTCAATGAGCAGTTCTTC. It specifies CASSYLMTGVNEQFF.

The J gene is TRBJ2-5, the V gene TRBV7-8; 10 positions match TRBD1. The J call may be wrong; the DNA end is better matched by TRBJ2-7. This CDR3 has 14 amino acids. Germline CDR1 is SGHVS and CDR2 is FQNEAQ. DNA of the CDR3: TGTGCCAGCAGCCACGGGACAGGGGATTACGAGCAGTACTTC. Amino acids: CASSHGTGDYEQYF.

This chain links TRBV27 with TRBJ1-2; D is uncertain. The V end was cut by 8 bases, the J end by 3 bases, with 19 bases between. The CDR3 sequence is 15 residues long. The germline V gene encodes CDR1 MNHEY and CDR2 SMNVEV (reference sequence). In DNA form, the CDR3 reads TGTGCCAGCTCCAAGGCGGGAAAGCTAGACTATGGCTACACCTTC. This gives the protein CASSKAGKLDYGYTF.

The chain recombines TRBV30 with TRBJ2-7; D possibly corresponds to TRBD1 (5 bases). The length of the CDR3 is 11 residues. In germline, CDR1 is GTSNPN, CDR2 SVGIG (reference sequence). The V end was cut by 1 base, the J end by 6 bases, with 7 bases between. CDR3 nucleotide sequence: TGTGCCTGGAGTGCAAGGGGCGAGCAGTACTTC. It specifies CAWSARGEQYF.

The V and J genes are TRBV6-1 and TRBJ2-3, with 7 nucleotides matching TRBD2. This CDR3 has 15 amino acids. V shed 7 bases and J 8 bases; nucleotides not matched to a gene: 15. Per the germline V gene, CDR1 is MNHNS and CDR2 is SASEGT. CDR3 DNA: TGTGCCAGCACCTTCTCGGGAGCGGGAAAGGGTACGCAGTATTTT. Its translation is CASTFSGAGKGTQYF.

The CDR3 region is CASSPGYEQFF. The CDR3 DNA follows: TGTGCCAGCAGTCCAGGGTATGAGCAGTTCTTC. The chain links TRBV6-6 to TRBJ2-1; possibly TRBD1 for D (5 bases). Looked up from germline, CDR1 is MNHNY and CDR2 is SVGAGI (reference sequence). This CDR3 has 11 residues. Trimming cost V 5 bases and J 8 bases, with 7 bases left between them.

The chain's CDR3 is CASSSPRYEQYF. The CDR3 nucleotides read TGTGCCAGCAGCTCTCCTCGGTACGAGCAGTACTTC. V gene TRBV5-5 combines with J gene TRBJ2-7, with D unclear. Germline V gene data show CDR1 as SGHKS and CDR2 as YYEKEE (reference sequence). The CDR3 is made up of 12 amino acids. V was trimmed by 3 bases and J by 4 bases, leaving 8 bases between them.

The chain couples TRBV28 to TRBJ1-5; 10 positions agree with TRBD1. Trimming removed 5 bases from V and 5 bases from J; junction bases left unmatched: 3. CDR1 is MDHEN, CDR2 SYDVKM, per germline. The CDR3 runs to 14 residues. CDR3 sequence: CASSRDRGDQPQHF. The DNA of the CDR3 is TGTGCCAGCAGTCGGGACAGGGGTGATCAGCCCCAGCATTTT.

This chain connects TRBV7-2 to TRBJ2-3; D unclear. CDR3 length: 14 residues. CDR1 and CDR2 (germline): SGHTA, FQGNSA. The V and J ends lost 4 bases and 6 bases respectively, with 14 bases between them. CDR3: CASSWSLGSDTQYF. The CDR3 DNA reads TGTGCCAGCAGCTGGTCCTTGGGATCGGATACGCAGTATTTT. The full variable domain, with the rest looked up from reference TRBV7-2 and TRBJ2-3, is GAGVSQSPSNKVTEKGKDVELRCDPISGHTALYWYRQSLGQGLEFLIYFQGNSAPDKSGLPSDRFSAERTGGSVSTLTIQRTQQEDSAVYLCASSWSLGSDTQYFGPGTRLTVL.